This T cell receptor (beta chain) came from a study of long-term antiretroviral therapy in people with HIV. Study context: It was about a decade before the 2015 immediate-ART recommendation that the earliest samples were taken.

The CDR3 is 14 residues long. Germline V gene sequence: CDR1 MNHEY, CDR2 SMNVEV (reference sequence). V lost 2 bases, J lost 5 bases, and 13 bases lay in between. immunoSEQ v3.0 was run at survey level. Here immunoSEQ multiplex PCR was the method, and the copy in TCRdb shows in-frame clones only, minus some. The sample carries roughly 20,000 clones, less than 85% recorded once. The cryopreserved samples used held roughly 0.85-10 million PBMC prior to extraction of DNA. The J gene is TRBJ2-7, the V gene TRBV27; perhaps TRBD2 as D (6 bases). This TCR was recovered from a woman in her 40s with HIV. Sequenced material: unsorted PBMCs, taken 0.2 years after starting antiretroviral therapy. Written as DNA, the CDR3 is TGTGCCAGCAGTTTAGGCCCCTGGGAGGACGAGCAGTACTTC. Translating gives CASSLGPWEDEQYF.